This T cell receptor (beta chain) stems from a study of a mutant IDH1 vaccine in newly diagnosed glioma. TCRdb's copy holds only in-frame clones and misses some; the assay was immunoSEQ multiplex PCR. The sample lists 30,000 to 40,000 clones, around four fifths occurring once. Time point indicated: baseline, week 1 (first vaccination visit). Described treatment: pre-vaccination baseline after standard-of-care therapy. New WHO grade 3 or 4 astrocytomas that were IDH1-mutant and ATRX-lost occurred in the donors. Germline-derived CDR1 and CDR2 are MNHNS and SASEGT. V gave up 1 base and J gave up 3 bases, with 6 bases separating them. The length of the CDR3 is 13 residues.

This specimen consisted of PBMCs, obtained from a glioma patient treated with radiotherapy, temozolomide or both. This TCR came from a man aged 35-49 years with glioma. Some clones in this sample may be carry-over from other donors' samples. The chain carries TRBV6-1 and TRBJ1-2, with unresolved D. The CDR3 DNA sequence: TGTGCCAGCAGTGAAGGGCCTGACTATGGCTACACCTTC. The encoded protein is CASSEGPDYGYTF.